Following are 32 T cell receptor beta chains from one sample sequenced in a study of immune evolution from preneoplasia to lung adenocarcinoma. Sequencing was performed with immunoSEQ multiplex PCR; in TCRdb, only in-frame clones are kept and a portion is missing. The repertoire holds about 5,300 clones, about 80% seen once, with about 25% in the top ten. The sequencing sample was made of FFPE normal lung tissue adjacent to the tumor. The receptors here all came from a person between 55 and 70 years old with lung adenocarcinoma.

As for this clone: Mismatch with germline at one junction end may stem from a read error. The chain carries TRBV7-3 and TRBJ1-2; D perhaps matches TRBD1 (5 bases). This CDR3 spans 12 amino acids. Germline CDR1 reads SGHTA; CDR2 reads FQGTGA. The CDR3 sequence is CASSLTGYGYTF. CDR3 in DNA: TGTGCCAGCAGCCTAACAGGCTATGGCTACACCTTC.

This clone was recorded once. This rearrangement joins TRBV6-6 to TRBJ1-5; D remains ambiguous. V lost 2 bases, J lost 3 bases, and 11 bases lay in between. The germline V gene has CDR1 MNHNY and CDR2 SVGAGI (reference sequence). This CDR3 has 15 residues. CDR3 nucleotide sequence: TGTGCCAGCAGTTACCCCCTAGACAACAATCAGCCCCAGCATTTT. Residues: CASSYPLDNNQPQHF.

The chain recombines TRBV7-9 with TRBJ2-1; no reliable D call. The CDR3 is made up of 13 amino acids. CDR1 and CDR2 from the germline V gene are SEHNR and FQNEAQ (reference sequence). V was clipped by 7 bases and J by 4 bases, with 11 bases between them. The CDR3 DNA reads as TGTGCCAGCACCTCGCTAAGGTACAATGAGCAGTTCTTC. It is translated as CASTSLRYNEQFF.

The rearrangement joins TRBV6-5 to TRBJ2-4; maybe TRBD2 (5 bases). The V gene's germline CDR1 is MNHEY and CDR2 SVGAGI. Between the trimmed V and J ends, which lost 6 bases and 1 base, there was a span of 10 bases. The CDR3 spans 14 residues. The CDR3 DNA is TGTGCCAGCAGACTGGACTGGGCCAAAAACATTCAGTACTTC. It is translated as CASRLDWAKNIQYF.

Points on this clone: The sample holds other DNA sequences that translate to the same CDR3. The chain is built from TRBV11-3 and TRBJ2-3; 7 bases are shared with TRBD1. The V gene's germline CDR1 is SGHNT and CDR2 YENEEA. CDR3 length: 15 residues. The junction had 2 bases not matched to a gene; V was cut back by 1 base and J by 1 base. CDR3 loop: CASSLGGGGTDTQYF. CDR3 coding DNA: TGTGCCAGCAGCTTAGGAGGGGGCGGCACAGATACGCAGTATTTT.

The chain employs TRBV16 and TRBJ1-6; 7 bases align to TRBD1. J gave up 6 bases and V 2 bases, and 4 bases lay outside the gene matches. Germline CDR1 and CDR2: KGHSY and FQNENV. The CDR3 extends over 15 amino acids. The DNA of the CDR3 is TGTGCCAGCAGCCAACAGGGGGAAGGTAATTCACCCCTCCACTTT. It yields the protein CASSQQGEGNSPLHF.

The chain has TRBV30 and TRBJ2-1; maybe TRBD1 (6 bases). With 8 bases removed from V and 5 bases from J, the gap between germline ends came to 19 bases. The germline gives CDR1 GTSNPN, CDR2 SVGIG (reference sequence). The CDR3 has 14 amino acids. In DNA form, the CDR3 reads TGTGCCGGAACGTACGGCAGGGGTAACAATGAGCAGTTCTTC. Residues: CAGTYGRGNNEQFF.

The chain links TRBV13 to TRBJ1-3, with 8 nucleotides matching TRBD1. Germline V gives CDR1 PRHDT, CDR2 FYEKMQ (reference sequence). The length of the CDR3 is 18 residues. Germline trimming cut 4 bases from V and 4 bases from J; bases unmatched to any gene: 15. The CDR3 DNA sequence: TGTGCCAGCAGCTCCCCCCACAGGGGGGAAGGCTTGGGAAACACCATATATTTT. This translates into CASSSPHRGEGLGNTIYF.

The chain employs TRBV29-1 and TRBJ2-1; D may match TRBD1 or TRBD2 (5 bases each). V was pared by 4 bases and J by 12 bases, with 13 bases between. CDR3 length: 11 amino acids. CDR1 and CDR2 (germline): SQVTM, ANQGSEA. The CDR3 sequence is CSVVPGPVQFF. The CDR3 DNA sequence: TGCAGCGTTGTCCCGGGACCTGTGCAGTTCTTC.

V usage is TRBV11-2 and J usage is TRBJ1-5, with D possibly TRBD1 on 6 matching bases. CDR1 is SGHAT, CDR2 FQNNGV, per germline. CDR3 size: 14 residues. V dropped 5 bases and J dropped 7 bases, with 15 bases sitting between them. CDR3 DNA sequence: TGTGCCAGCAGCCATACAGGGAGTGAGCAGCCCCAGCATTTT. It is translated as CASSHTGSEQPQHF.

By frequency in the sample, this clone is hyperexpanded. V and J are TRBV9 and TRBJ2-1; TRBD2 might be the D (5 bases). V was clipped by 0 bases and J by 2 bases, with 6 bases between them. Germline lookup yields CDR1 SGDLS and CDR2 YYNGEE. This CDR3 comprises 14 residues. The DNA for the CDR3 is TGTGCCAGCAGCGTAGAGGGAGCCTACAATGAGCAGTTCTTC. Protein sequence: CASSVEGAYNEQFF. The full variable domain, its missing parts supplied by reference TRBV9 and TRBJ2-1, is DSGVTQTPKHLITATGQRVTLRCSPRSGDLSVYWYQQSLDQGLQFLIQYYNGEERAKGNILERFSAQQFPDLHSELNLSSLELGDSALYFCASSVEGAYNEQFFGPGTRLTVL.

The chain uses TRBV30 and TRBJ1-4, with 8 nucleotides matching TRBD1. CDR1 GTSNPN and CDR2 SVGIG come from the germline V gene (reference sequence). This CDR3 comprises 13 residues. With 6 bases clipped from V and 6 bases from J, the junction kept 6 bases outside the gene matches. Here the CDR3 reads CACSTGGYEKLFF. The CDR3 DNA sequence: TGTGCCTGTTCAACAGGGGGTTATGAAAAACTGTTTTTT.

The chain is built from TRBV29-1 and TRBJ1-3; D might be TRBD1 (6 bases). CDR1 SQVTM and CDR2 ANQGSEA come from the germline V gene. The CDR3 spans 13 residues. Trimming removed 7 bases at V and 4 bases at J, with 14 bases between. DNA for the CDR3: TGCAGCGCCCGAGAAGGACAGGGAAACACCATATATTTT. Protein: CSAREGQGNTIYF. Looking up the rest from reference TRBV29-1 and TRBJ1-3 gives the full variable domain: SAVISQKPSRDICQRGTSLTIQCQVDSQVTMMFWYRQQPGQSLTLIATANQGSEATYESGFVIDKFPISRPNLTFSTLTVSNMSPEDSSIYLCSAREGQGNTIYFGEGSWLTVV.

This sequence joins TRBV19 and TRBJ2-3; D gene unclear. This CDR3 spans 12 amino acids. Germline loops: CDR1 LNHDA, CDR2 SQIVND (reference sequence). Trimming removed 4 bases from V and 5 bases from J, with 7 bases in between. The CDR3 here is CASSRTLDTQYF. The CDR3 coding sequence is TGTGCCAGTAGTAGAACGTTAGATACGCAGTATTTT.

The chain uses TRBV27 and TRBJ2-7, with TRBD1 matching over 7 bases. The CDR3 runs to 13 residues. Germline trimming cut 5 bases from V and 2 bases from J; bases unmatched to any gene: 3. Germline lookup yields CDR1 MNHEY and CDR2 SMNVEV (reference sequence). The CDR3 protein is CASSDRAAYEQYF. CDR3 DNA: TGTGCCAGCAGTGACAGGGCAGCCTACGAGCAGTACTTC.

This chain connects TRBV7-6 to TRBJ1-1, with TRBD1 matching 9 bases. Germline lookup yields CDR1 SGHVS and CDR2 FNYEAQ. This CDR3 is built from 16 residues. Trimming at V came to 2 bases and at J to 1 base, leaving 5 bases not matched to a gene. The chain's CDR3 is CASSLRQGVGNTEAFF. CDR3 DNA sequence: TGTGCCAGCAGCTTACGACAGGGGGTTGGGAACACTGAAGCTTTCTTT.

By share of the sample, this clone is large (0.1 to 1%). The chain has TRBV7-3 and TRBJ1-5; D is ambiguous. Germline assignment: CDR1 SGHTA and CDR2 FQGTGA. Trimming cost V 3 bases and J 4 bases, with 1 base left between them. The CDR3 runs 11 residues. CDR3 residues: CASSFNQPQHF. CDR3 sequence (DNA): TGTGCCAGCAGCTTTAATCAGCCCCAGCATTTT.

About this clone itself: One end of the junction fails to match germline, which may point to a read error. The chain combines TRBV18 with TRBJ2-6, with 7 bases aligning to TRBD1. CDR1 KGHSH and CDR2 LQKENI come from the germline V gene. The CDR3 length is 15 residues. CDR3 nucleotide sequence: TGTGCCAGCTCTCCACAGGGGACTGGGGCCAACGTCCTGACTTTC. Protein sequence: CASSPQGTGANVLTF.

A few counts support this clone. CDR3 residues: CASSQEDRAGNTIYF. CDR3 coding DNA: TGTGCCAGCAGCCAAGAGGACAGGGCTGGAAACACCATATATTTT. V usage is TRBV4-2 and J usage is TRBJ1-3, with 8 bases that match TRBD1. V trimming: 0 bases; J trimming: 2 bases; junction bases outside the gene matches: 0. The CDR3 is 15 amino acids. Germline CDR1 LGHNA, CDR2 YNFKEQ.

This chain uses TRBV15 with TRBJ1-3; D gene ambiguous. V dropped 0 bases and J dropped 0 bases, with 6 bases sitting between them. This CDR3 comprises 15 residues. Germline V CDR1 and CDR2: LNHNV, YYDKDF (reference sequence). The CDR3 spells CATSRDRFSGNTIYF. The CDR3 DNA is TGTGCCACCAGCAGAGATCGATTCTCTGGAAACACCATATATTTT. The full variable domain, with the rest looked up from reference TRBV15 and TRBJ1-3, is DAMVIQNPRYQVTQFGKPVTLSCSQTLNHNVMYWYQQKSSQAPKLLFHYYDKDFNNEADTPDNFQSRRPNTSFCFLDIRSPGLGDTAMYLCATSRDRFSGNTIYFGEGSWLTVV.

This chain connects TRBV15 to TRBJ1-6, with unresolved D. Germline CDR1 reads LNHNV; CDR2 reads YYDKDF (reference sequence). There are 17 residues in the CDR3. Trimming cost V 1 base and J 0 bases, with 10 bases left between them. CDR3 sequence (DNA): TGTGCCACCAGCAGAGGACCTCCGAGCTCCTATAATTCACCCCTCCACTTT. Translated, it gives CATSRGPPSSYNSPLHF.

The chain carries TRBV5-6 and TRBJ1-6; a weak D match, TRBD1 (6 bases). This CDR3 has 13 amino acids. Per germline, CDR1 SGHDT and CDR2 YYEEEE. Deletions cut 3 bases from V and 5 bases from J, with 6 bases between. This chain's CDR3 is CASSWDNNSPLHF. CDR3 coding DNA: TGTGCCAGCAGCTGGGACAATAATTCACCCCTCCACTTT.

This sequence joins TRBV11-1 and TRBJ2-1, with D unresolved. The CDR3 consists of 12 residues. Germline CDR1 reads SGHAT; CDR2 reads FQDESV (reference sequence). The germline V and J ends were trimmed by 3 bases and 12 bases, with 12 bases remaining between them. CDR3 DNA: TGTGCCAGCAGCTTGCCTGGGGTAGGGCAGTTCTTC. Translated, it gives CASSLPGVGQFF.

Here the CDR3 DNA reads TGTGCCAGCTACCGGGGGGATGAGCAGTTCTTC. Translating it yields CASYRGDEQFF. The gene calls are TRBV11-2 and TRBJ2-1; TRBD2 matches at 7 bases. Trimming removed 8 bases from V and 8 bases from J; junction bases left unmatched: 3. Germline lookup yields CDR1 SGHAT and CDR2 FQNNGV. The CDR3 has 11 residues.

J is TRBJ2-5 and V is TRBV19; possible D gene TRBD2, 6 bases. The CDR3 is made up of 17 amino acids. Trimming took off 3 bases at V and 1 base at J, with 18 bases between the two ends. CDR1 and CDR2 from the germline V gene are LNHDA and SQIVND (reference sequence). The CDR3 DNA is TGTGCCAGTAGTATGAACCCTAGTAGGGGACTCCAAGAGACCCAGTACTTC. Residues: CASSMNPSRGLQETQYF.

V usage is TRBV5-6 and J usage is TRBJ1-1, with D unresolved. Germline CDR1 reads SGHDT; CDR2 reads YYEEEE. CDR3 length equals 12 residues. V shed 4 bases and J shed 8 bases, with 12 bases lying between them. The CDR3 is CASSLLDAEAFF. Written as DNA, the CDR3 is TGTGCCAGCAGCCTGCTAGACGCAGAAGCTTTCTTT.

This clone was observed a few times. J is TRBJ1-5 and V is TRBV30; D remains unclear. The germline V gene has CDR1 GTSNPN and CDR2 SVGIG (reference sequence). V was trimmed by 1 base and J by 3 bases, leaving 7 bases between them. The CDR3 covers 13 residues. The CDR3 bases are TGTGCCTGGAGTGGTCAGTACAATCAGCCCCAGCATTTT. This encodes CAWSGQYNQPQHF. Together with reference TRBV30 and TRBJ1-5, the CDR3 gives the full variable domain: SQTIHQWPATLVQPVGSPLSLECTVEGTSNPNLYWYRQAAGRGLQLLFYSVGIGQISSEVPQNLSASRPQDRQFILSSKKLLLSDSGFYLCAWSGQYNQPQHFGDGTRLSIL.

V and J are TRBV30 and TRBJ1-4; 7 bases match TRBD1. The CDR3 extends over 16 amino acids. The V segment lost 1 base and the J segment 8 bases; nucleotides outside the gene matches: 13. CDR1 GTSNPN and CDR2 SVGIG come from the germline V gene (reference sequence). The CDR3 region has the DNA TGTGCCTGGAGTGAGGGCCTCAGGGGGGTCCGGGAAAAACTGTTTTTT. It encodes CAWSEGLRGVREKLFF.

The chain has TRBV7-9 and TRBJ1-4, with D perhaps matching TRBD1 (5 bases). V was clipped by 3 bases and J by 8 bases, with 13 bases between them. Looked up from germline, CDR1 is SEHNR and CDR2 is FQNEAQ (reference sequence). This CDR3 comprises 14 residues. The CDR3 coding sequence is TGTGCCAGCAGCTTGGGGCAGGACTTCGAAAAACTGTTTTTT. It codes for CASSLGQDFEKLFF.

The chain couples TRBV11-3 to TRBJ2-1; 7 nucleotides match TRBD1. CDR1 and CDR2 (germline): SGHNT, YENEEA. V was clipped by 3 bases and J by 5 bases; unmatched bases: 10. CDR3 length equals 16 residues. The CDR3: CASSLNWDSLNNEQFF. Written as DNA, the CDR3 is TGTGCCAGCAGCTTGAACTGGGACAGTTTGAACAATGAGCAGTTCTTC.

The chain employs TRBV19 and TRBJ1-5; 8 nucleotides agree with TRBD1. The V segment lost 3 bases and the J segment 2 bases; nucleotides outside the gene matches: 0. This CDR3 contains 14 residues. CDR1 and CDR2 (germline): LNHDA, SQIVND (reference sequence). DNA of the CDR3: TGTGCCAGTAGTATGGGACAGGGCAATCAGCCCCAGCATTTT. This sequence encodes CASSMGQGNQPQHF. Based on the CDR3 plus reference TRBV19 and TRBJ1-5, the full variable domain is DGGITQSPKYLFRKEGQNVTLSCEQNLNHDAMYWYRQDPGQGLRLIYYSQIVNDFQKGDIAEGYSVSREKKESFPLTVTSAQKNPTAFYLCASSMGQGNQPQHFGDGTRLSIL.

This sequence joins TRBV30 and TRBJ2-7, with 9 bases identical to TRBD1. Germline loops: CDR1 GTSNPN, CDR2 SVGIG (reference sequence). Losses at the gene ends were 4 bases for V and 2 bases for J; bases not matched to a gene: 9. The CDR3 length is 15 residues. The CDR3 DNA follows: TGTGCCTGGAACCGGTTGGACAGGGGTGCCTACGAGCAGTACTTC. Its translation is CAWNRLDRGAYEQYF.